Below, one T cell receptor beta chain is given with its context. The data were obtained in a study of regulatory T cells in long-lasting Graves disease. With iRepertoire HTBI primers and Arm-PCR of CDR3 regions, TCR beta libraries were built. In TCRdb, the multiplex PCR reads were re-called with MiXCR into one record per CDR3 protein. The data contain under 300,000 distinct CDR3 sequences, about 17% of them singletons. Time point noted: newly diagnosed GD, antithyroid drugs for less than 3 months. PBMCs provided the RNA from which the TCR library was made. American Thyroid Association guidelines were used to diagnose Graves' disease. The TCR originated in a female donor with Graves disease. The sequencing here drew on peripheral blood mononuclear cells (PBMCs), taken at new diagnosis, from a patient treated with antithyroid drugs.

CDR3 nucleotide sequence: TGTGCCAGCAGTCAGACAGGGGGCCTCACTAACTATGGCTACACCTTC. Translating it yields CASSQTGGLTNYGYTF. The genes are TRBV6-1 and TRBJ1-2; 10 bases are shared with TRBD1. The CDR3 is made up of 16 amino acids. Trimming removed 5 bases from V and 0 bases from J; junction bases left unmatched: 6. Germline loops: CDR1 MNHNS, CDR2 SASEGT.